The 5 T cell receptor beta chains in this list originate from one sample, sequenced in a study of T cell responses to AZD1222 COVID-19 vaccine. Here immunoSEQ multiplex PCR was the method, and the copy in TCRdb shows in-frame clones only, minus some. The table lists 70,000 to 90,000 clones, roughly nine tenths of them singletons. Source: peripheral blood, taken on day 0 of AZD1222 vaccination. The receptor source for this set is an adult in good health.

V gene TRBV7-8 combines with J gene TRBJ2-7, with TRBD2 as a possible D gene (5 bases). CDR1 and CDR2 (germline): SGHVS, FQNEAQ. The CDR3 sequence is 14 residues long. V was trimmed by 1 base and J by 6 bases, leaving 13 bases between them. DNA of the CDR3: TGTGCCAGCAGCTTAGGGGGAGCCCGGGGCGAGCAGTACTTC. As protein: CASSLGGARGEQYF.

The J gene is TRBJ1-2, the V gene TRBV19; no firm D call. Germline V lookup: CDR1 LNHDA, CDR2 SQIVND (reference sequence). Trimming cost V 5 bases and J 3 bases, with 16 bases left between them. The CDR3 is 15 residues long. The CDR3 protein is CASSPSGSLDYGYTF. DNA for the CDR3: TGTGCCAGTAGTCCGTCGGGGTCCCTAGACTATGGCTACACCTTC.

A single count supports this clone. CDR3 nucleotides: TGTGCCAGCAGCTTAAAGGGGACAGGGGGAGAGCAGTACTTC. Its protein is CASSLKGTGGEQYF. This rearrangement joins TRBV7-9 to TRBJ2-7; 11 bases match TRBD1. This CDR3 contains 14 residues. V lost 2 bases and J lost 7; bases outside the gene matches: 4. CDR1 SEHNR and CDR2 FQNEAQ come from the germline V gene (reference sequence).

The rearrangement uses TRBV6-5 and TRBJ2-2, with D possibly matching TRBD1 (6 bases). The V end lost 6 bases, the J end lost 6 bases, and 11 bases lay between the germline ends. This CDR3 has 13 residues. The germline CDR1 and CDR2 sequences are MNHEY and SVGAGI. CDR3 region: CASSPTGPGELFF. DNA of the CDR3: TGTGCCAGCAGCCCAACAGGGCCCGGGGAGCTGTTTTTT.

As for this clone: The sample contains more than one DNA sequence encoding this CDR3. The chain links TRBV5-1 to TRBJ2-7; D is unresolved. Per germline, CDR1 SGHRS and CDR2 YFSETQ. V was trimmed by 0 bases and J by 3 bases, leaving 7 bases between them. The CDR3 spans 13 residues. Here the CDR3 reads CASSLGTDYEQYF. CDR3 DNA: TGCGCCAGCAGCTTGGGCACGGACTACGAGCAGTACTTC.